Presented here are 27 T cell receptor beta chains from one specimen sequenced in a study of CD8 T cells in Susac syndrome. Reverse transcription of roughly 0.45 to 1 ug RNA used random hexamers. TCRdb called the immunoSEQ multiplex PCR reads again in MiXCR, with one record for every CDR3 protein. The sample holds about 140,000 distinct CDR3 sequences; around 93% are singletons and the top ten take approximately 0.18%. The sequencing sample was made of CD8+ T cells from PBMCs. These receptors were obtained from a human donor with Susac syndrome.

The chain uses TRBV3-1 and TRBJ1-2; maybe TRBD1 (5 bases). The CDR3 loop spans 13 amino acids. Germline CDR1 reads LGHDT; CDR2 reads YNNKEL (reference sequence). The V gene lost 5 bases and the J gene lost 6 bases, with 13 bases spanning the gap. The CDR3 loop reads CASSYRSVDGYTF. CDR3 DNA sequence: TGTGCCAGCAGCTACAGGAGTGTTGATGGCTACACCTTC. The full variable domain, in which reference TRBV3-1 and TRBJ1-2 provide the parts outside the CDR3, is DTAVSQTPKYLVTQMGNDKSIKCEQNLGHDTMYWYKQDSKKFLKIMFSYNNKELIINETVPNRFSPKSPDKAHLNLHINSLELGDSAVYFCASSYRSVDGYTFGSGTRLTVV.

CDR3 DNA: TGTGCCAGCAGCTCTTGGGGAGAAGACACCGGGGAGCTGTTTTTT. Translation gives CASSSWGEDTGELFF. The chain combines TRBV11-1 with TRBJ2-2, with D maybe TRBD2 (5 bases). The CDR3 loop spans 15 amino acids. Trimming cost V 4 bases and J 3 bases, with 12 bases left between them. Looked up from germline, CDR1 is SGHAT and CDR2 is FQDESV (reference sequence).

J is TRBJ2-6 and V is TRBV29-1; TRBD1 is a possible D gene (6 bases). The V and J ends lost 6 bases and 2 bases respectively, with 17 bases between them. The CDR3 has 16 amino acids. Germline V gene lookup returns CDR1 SQVTM and CDR2 ANQGSEA. The CDR3 spells CSVDADSSTGANVLTF. The CDR3 nucleotides read TGCAGCGTCGACGCGGACAGTAGCACTGGGGCCAACGTCCTGACTTTC.

This chain uses TRBV6-1 with TRBJ1-3, with 7 bases fitting TRBD1. J gave up 2 bases and V 6 bases, and 10 bases lay outside the gene matches. The CDR3 runs 16 residues. Per germline, CDR1 MNHNS and CDR2 SASEGT. This CDR3 is CASRLRGPYAGNTIYF. The CDR3 nucleotides read TGTGCCAGCAGACTTAGGGGGCCGTACGCTGGAAACACCATATATTTT.

V and J are TRBV5-1 and TRBJ1-1; possibly TRBD1 for D (5 bases). This CDR3 has 14 amino acids. Germline CDR1 is SGHRS and CDR2 is YFSETQ. Trimming cost V 5 bases and J 6 bases, with 17 bases left between them. The CDR3 reads CASRFELGLAEAFF. The CDR3 region has the DNA TGCGCCAGCAGGTTTGAGCTGGGACTGGCTGAAGCTTTCTTT.

This rearrangement joins TRBV3-1 to TRBJ2-1; D unresolved. The CDR3 runs 15 residues. Germline V lookup: CDR1 LGHDT, CDR2 YNNKEL (reference sequence). Trimming pared 2 bases from V and 1 base from J, leaving 9 bases between. The CDR3 DNA is TGTGCCAGCAGCCAACCCCGGCAGTCCTACAATGAGCAGTTCTTC. Its translation is CASSQPRQSYNEQFF.

The rearrangement joins TRBV13 to TRBJ2-7; TRBD1 agrees at 10 bases. V shed 3 bases and J 6 bases; nucleotides not matched to a gene: 5. There are 14 residues in the CDR3. The germline gives CDR1 PRHDT, CDR2 FYEKMQ (reference sequence). The CDR3, as DNA: TGTGCCAGCAGCTTTCCGGGACAGGGGTTCGAGCAGTACTTC. This sequence encodes CASSFPGQGFEQYF.

V gene TRBV30 combines with J gene TRBJ2-2; TRBD2 matches 12 bases. Germline V gene sequence: CDR1 GTSNPN, CDR2 SVGIG (reference sequence). V shed 1 base, J shed 3 bases, and the junction held 12 bases outside the gene matches. CDR3 length equals 19 residues. Here the CDR3 reads CAWSARWLAGGHDTGELFF. CDR3 sequence (DNA): TGTGCCTGGAGTGCAAGGTGGCTAGCGGGAGGGCACGACACCGGGGAGCTGTTTTTT.

The chain couples TRBV6-5 to TRBJ1-1, with D tentatively TRBD1 (5 bases). The V end was cut by 6 bases, the J end by 2 bases, with 16 bases between. CDR1 is MNHEY, CDR2 SVGAGI, per germline. CDR3 length: 15 residues. The DNA of the CDR3 is TGTGCCAGCAGCTACGGGGGGGTAATAAACACTGAAGCTTTCTTT. The encoded protein is CASSYGGVINTEAFF.

The chain has TRBV6-6 and TRBJ2-3; 8 bases are shared with TRBD2. The CDR3 is made up of 14 amino acids. J lost 4 bases, V lost 7 bases, and 7 bases had no gene match. Germline loops: CDR1 MNHNY, CDR2 SVGAGI (reference sequence). As DNA, the CDR3 is TGTGCCAGCACCCCGGGACTAGGGCCAGATACGCAGTATTTT. This sequence encodes CASTPGLGPDTQYF.

The chain recombines TRBV27 with TRBJ2-7, with 11 bases identical to TRBD2. In germline, CDR1 is MNHEY, CDR2 SMNVEV (reference sequence). This CDR3 has 11 amino acids. The DNA of the CDR3 is TGTGTAGCGGGAGGGCCCTACGAGCAGTACTTC. Its translation is CVAGGPYEQYF.

The J gene is TRBJ1-5, the V gene TRBV3-1, with D perhaps TRBD1 (6 bases). V was cut by 5 bases and J by 4 bases, with 12 bases left in between. Per germline, CDR1 LGHDT and CDR2 YNNKEL (reference sequence). The CDR3 has 14 amino acids. The CDR3 sequence: CASSSSTGNQPQHF. As DNA, the CDR3 is TGTGCCAGCAGCTCCTCGACAGGTAATCAGCCCCAGCATTTT.

The genes are TRBV2 and TRBJ2-1; D remains ambiguous. The germline V gene encodes CDR1 SNHLY and CDR2 FYNNEI. Trimming pared 4 bases from V and 8 bases from J, leaving 9 bases between. The length of the CDR3 is 12 residues. The CDR3 DNA is TGTGCCAGCAGTGGCCTGGGCCATGAGCAGTTCTTC. Protein: CASSGLGHEQFF.

The chain recombines TRBV13 with TRBJ2-2; tentatively, D is TRBD1 (6 bases). This CDR3 is 14 amino acids long. V was clipped by 4 bases and J by 1 base, with 7 bases between them. Germline V gene lookup returns CDR1 PRHDT and CDR2 FYEKMQ (reference sequence). CDR3 coding DNA: TGTGCCAGCAGCTGGGGACAGAACACCGGGGAGCTGTTTTTT. Translating it yields CASSWGQNTGELFF.

The chain has TRBV14 and TRBJ2-1; D is undetermined. Per germline, CDR1 SGHDN and CDR2 FVKESK. V was clipped by 0 bases and J by 10 bases, with 7 bases between them. The CDR3 has 12 residues. The CDR3 spells CASSQDDPEQFF. DNA of the CDR3: TGTGCCAGCAGCCAAGACGACCCGGAGCAGTTCTTC.

The chain recombines TRBV4-1 with TRBJ2-2; D could derive from TRBD1 or TRBD2 (5 bases each). This CDR3 is built from 14 residues. Germline V lookup: CDR1 MGHRA, CDR2 YSYEKL. The V end lost 8 bases, the J end lost 4 bases, and 14 bases lay between the germline ends. The CDR3 DNA is TGCGCCAGCGGGGGAGAGAGCCCCACCGGGGAGCTGTTTTTT. It translates to CASGGESPTGELFF.

The gene calls are TRBV7-9 and TRBJ2-2, with D possibly matching TRBD1 (5 bases). Trimming left V 5 bases short and J 4 bases short, with 11 bases between. Germline lookup yields CDR1 SEHNR and CDR2 FQNEAQ (reference sequence). This CDR3 has 14 residues. The chain's CDR3 is CASSISGFTGELFF. CDR3 in DNA: TGTGCCAGCAGCATATCAGGGTTCACCGGGGAGCTGTTTTTT.

The chain recombines TRBV7-9 with TRBJ1-1; 8 bases map to TRBD1. The CDR3 runs to 15 residues. With 5 bases clipped from V and 1 base from J, the junction kept 6 bases outside the gene matches. Per germline, CDR1 SEHNR and CDR2 FQNEAQ (reference sequence). The CDR3 sequence: CASSAMTGENTEAFF. CDR3 nucleotides: TGTGCCAGCAGCGCCATGACAGGGGAGAACACTGAAGCTTTCTTT. Based on the CDR3 plus reference TRBV7-9 and TRBJ1-1, the full variable domain is DTGVSQNPRHKITKRGQNVTFRCDPISEHNRLYWYRQTLGQGPEFLTYFQNEAQLEKSRLLSDRFSAERPKGSFSTLEIQRTEQGDSAMYLCASSAMTGENTEAFFGQGTRLTVV.

This chain uses TRBV5-1 with TRBJ1-1; the match to TRBD1 covers 12 bases. After removal of 4 bases from V and 10 bases from J, the junction contained 8 bases not matched to a gene. The germline V gene encodes CDR1 SGHRS and CDR2 YFSETQ. CDR3 size: 14 residues. The CDR3 here is CASSTGTGGDGAFF. CDR3 coding DNA: TGCGCCAGCAGCACCGGGACAGGGGGCGACGGAGCTTTCTTT.

This chain links TRBV7-3 with TRBJ2-3; D not resolved. CDR3 length: 15 residues. The V gene lost 5 bases and the J gene lost 0 bases, with 12 bases spanning the gap. Germline V gene lookup returns CDR1 SGHTA and CDR2 FQGTGA. CDR3 sequence reads: CASSPRGGSTDTQYF. The CDR3 nucleotides are TGTGCCAGCAGCCCCCGCGGTGGGAGCACAGATACGCAGTATTTT.

J is TRBJ2-3 and V is TRBV29-1; TRBD2 matches at 15 bases. The CDR3 sequence is 16 residues long. Germline trimming cut 8 bases from V and 4 bases from J; bases unmatched to any gene: 10. The germline V gene has CDR1 SQVTM and CDR2 ANQGSEA. CDR3 in DNA: TGCAGCTTGGGACTAGCGGGAGGACCCCCCGCAGATACGCAGTATTTT. It yields the protein CSLGLAGGPPADTQYF.

The chain links TRBV19 to TRBJ1-1; D possibly corresponds to TRBD1 (5 bases). Germline V CDR1 and CDR2: LNHDA, SQIVND (reference sequence). V was cut by 7 bases and J by 7 bases, with 13 bases left in between. This CDR3 is 12 amino acids long. The CDR3 DNA follows: TGTGCCAGTACATTGGGACCTATTGAAGCTTTCTTT. Translating it yields CASTLGPIEAFF. The whole variable domain, filled in from reference TRBV19 and TRBJ1-1, reads DGGITQSPKYLFRKEGQNVTLSCEQNLNHDAMYWYRQDPGQGLRLIYYSQIVNDFQKGDIAEGYSVSREKKESFPLTVTSAQKNPTAFYLCASTLGPIEAFFGQGTRLTVV.

The sample holds a few counts of this clonotype. The gene calls are TRBV18 and TRBJ2-5, with TRBD2 matching 11 bases. In germline, CDR1 is KGHSH, CDR2 LQKENI. V shed 0 bases and J 3 bases; nucleotides not matched to a gene: 3. This CDR3 contains 16 residues. CDR3: CASSPPTSGSEETQYF. The CDR3 region has the DNA TGTGCCAGCTCACCACCTACTAGCGGGAGTGAAGAGACCCAGTACTTC.

The CDR3: CASSLRFGGDYEQYF. The CDR3 nucleotides are TGTGCCAGCAGCCTGCGTTTTGGGGGGGACTACGAGCAGTACTTC. This chain joins TRBV2 and TRBJ2-7, with 7 bases aligning to TRBD2. Germline V gene lookup returns CDR1 SNHLY and CDR2 FYNNEI. The CDR3 is 15 residues long. V lost 6 bases and J lost 3; bases outside the gene matches: 11.

This rearrangement joins TRBV5-4 to TRBJ1-6; no clear D gene. Germline CDR1 reads SGHNT; CDR2 reads YYREEE (reference sequence). There are 14 residues in the CDR3. With 4 bases removed from V and 5 bases from J, the gap between germline ends came to 10 bases. CDR3 coding DNA: TGTGCCAGCAGCCCGAGTAGGGATAATTCACCCCTCCACTTT. Translation gives CASSPSRDNSPLHF.

The V call is TRBV20-1, the J call TRBJ2-7; a weak D match, TRBD1 (6 bases). Germline V CDR1 and CDR2: DFQATT, SNEGSKA (reference sequence). V gave up 6 bases and J gave up 5 bases, with 11 bases separating them. CDR3 length: 11 residues. The CDR3: CSAKQGDEQYF. The CDR3 DNA reads as TGCAGTGCGAAACAGGGTGACGAGCAGTACTTC.

The chain is built from TRBV6-5 and TRBJ1-2; D perhaps matches TRBD1 (6 bases). Germline loops: CDR1 MNHEY, CDR2 SVGAGI. The CDR3 loop spans 15 amino acids. V shed 6 bases and J shed 4 bases, with 18 bases lying between them. The DNA for the CDR3 is TGTGCCAGCAGACCGTTAGACAGGCCCTTCTATGGCTACACCTTC. It translates to CASRPLDRPFYGYTF.